The clone carrying this T cell receptor (beta chain) was counted many times. The sample comes from a study of metastatic and nonmetastatic thyroid tumors. TCRdb re-called the PCR reads through MiXCR. The data hold about 22,000 clones, with about 18% observed a single time. The CDR3 loop spans 18 amino acids. Germline CDR1 reads DFQATT; CDR2 reads SNEGSKA (reference sequence). V was pared by 4 bases and J by 2 bases, with 16 bases of the junction left unmatched. Among the patients, none had received any treatment before thyroid surgery. What was sequenced was blood. The rearrangement links TRBV20-1 to TRBJ1-2; 10 bases fit TRBD1. The TCR originated in a male donor with papillary thyroid cancer or a benign thyroid nodule (not recorded which). Some clones in this sample may be carry-over from other donors' samples. As DNA, the CDR3 is TGCAGTGCTACGGGATCGACAGGGGGCTACGTGGCCAACTATGGCTACACCTTC. Its protein product is CSATGSTGGYVANYGYTF.